This T cell receptor beta chain is drawn from a study of Graves' ophthalmopathy and Graves' hyperthyroidism. Amplification of TCR beta CDR3 regions used RNA transcripts. First-round RT-PCR used HTBI primers; second-round multiplex PCR followed. TCRdb independently ran MiXCR on the multiplex PCR reads; one entry per CDR3 protein. The data show around 470,000 distinct CDR3 sequences, with 13% to 15% seen just once and approximately 9.8% held by the top ten. Additional autoimmune diseases, uncontrolled infections, pregnancy or lactation disqualified patients. At least ten counts were recorded for this clonotype. This CDR3 is built from 15 residues. CDR1 and CDR2 from the germline V gene are MDHEN and SYDVKM. V lost 5 bases, J lost 6 bases, and 17 bases lay in between.

The material sequenced was blood. The chain is built from TRBV28 and TRBJ1-5, with D perhaps TRBD1 (5 bases). The sequence was obtained from a woman aged 25 to 39 with Graves' ophthalmopathy. CDR3 in DNA: TGTGCCAGCAGTAGGGCCTACTCGGGGGGTCAGCCCCAGCATTTT. Its protein is CASSRAYSGGQPQHF.